This T cell receptor beta chain was sequenced for a study of blood T cell repertoires in COVID-19. The table came from immunoSEQ multiplex PCR; TCRdb's copy has only in-frame clones and leaves some out. Here the sample spans approximately 210,000 clones, 81% being singletons. There are 14 residues in the CDR3. Trimming removed 3 bases at V and 3 bases at J, with 12 bases between. The V gene's germline CDR1 is MNHEY and CDR2 SVGAGI. The rearrangement links TRBV6-5 to TRBJ2-7, with D possibly matching TRBD1 (6 bases). The specimen was PBMCs or T cells enriched from blood (not recorded which). The source is a woman aged 50 to 65 with acute COVID-19. The CDR3, as DNA: TGTGCCAGCAGTTATCGGGACACAGGCTACGAGCAGTACTTC. Residues: CASSYRDTGYEQYF.